Presented here are 14 T cell receptor beta chains from one specimen sequenced in a study of cytomegalovirus exposure and HLA in healthy donors. The primer mix had 60 Vbeta and 13 Jbeta primers. Produced via immunoSEQ multiplex PCR; TCRdb's table is partial and in-frame only. The table includes a few hundred thousand clones, 70% to 90% detected once. The specimen sequenced was PBMCs. These receptors all stem from a woman in her thirties or forties in good health and CMV-seropositive.

This clone was found once. This sequence joins TRBV7-9 and TRBJ2-7; D might be TRBD2 (5 bases). Germline V gene data show CDR1 as SEHNR and CDR2 as FQNEAQ (reference sequence). The ends were cut back, 5 bases at V and 5 bases at J, with 22 bases in the middle. There are 16 residues in the CDR3. The CDR3 here is CASSRYLGVEAHEQYF. The CDR3 DNA reads as TGTGCCAGCAGCCGATATTTGGGTGTGGAGGCCCACGAGCAGTACTTC.

V is TRBV14 and J is TRBJ2-7; 11 bases agree with TRBD2. Germline assignment: CDR1 SGHDN and CDR2 FVKESK. CDR3 size: 15 residues. J was trimmed by 3 bases and V by 6 bases; bases with no gene match: 7. The CDR3 sequence is CASSVGLAGLYEQYF. CDR3 DNA: TGTGCCAGCAGTGTCGGACTAGCGGGTCTCTACGAGCAGTACTTC.

This clone has more than one count but fewer than ten. The chain links TRBV5-6 to TRBJ2-4, with D tentatively TRBD2 (5 bases). The CDR3 extends over 14 amino acids. The V end lost 0 bases, the J end lost 7 bases, and 11 bases lay between the germline ends. The germline V gene encodes CDR1 SGHDT and CDR2 YYEEEE. CDR3 nucleotide sequence: TGTGCCAGCAGCTTGGGAGCGGTGAAGAACATTCAGTACTTC. It is translated as CASSLGAVKNIQYF.

Remarks on this clone: Other DNA sequences in the same sample also yield this CDR3. The chain combines TRBV30 with TRBJ1-5, with D unclear. V shed 0 bases and J shed 3 bases, with 6 bases lying between them. The germline V gene encodes CDR1 GTSNPN and CDR2 SVGIG (reference sequence). The length of the CDR3 is 13 residues. CDR3 DNA sequence: TGTGCCTGGAGTGTACGGGACAATCAGCCCCAGCATTTT. It translates to CAWSVRDNQPQHF.

Notes on this clone: The sample contains more than one DNA sequence encoding this CDR3. The V call is TRBV9, the J call TRBJ1-1; D gene unclear. V gave up 0 bases and J gave up 1 base, with 4 bases separating them. The CDR3 has 13 residues. Germline V gives CDR1 SGDLS, CDR2 YYNGEE. The CDR3: CASSVGANTEAFF. The CDR3 DNA is TGTGCCAGCAGCGTAGGGGCGAACACTGAAGCTTTCTTT.

The chain employs TRBV18 and TRBJ2-7; D may be TRBD2 (6 bases). The V and J ends lost 3 bases and 1 base respectively, with 7 bases between them. Germline loops: CDR1 KGHSH, CDR2 LQKENI. The CDR3 loop spans 13 amino acids. CDR3 DNA sequence: TGTGCCAGCTCACCGGGACTTTCCTACGAGCAGTACTTC. This gives the protein CASSPGLSYEQYF.

The V call is TRBV28, the J call TRBJ2-3, with D possibly matching TRBD1 (6 bases). Germline V gene data show CDR1 as MDHEN and CDR2 as SYDVKM. The CDR3 is made up of 16 amino acids. The V and J ends lost 8 bases and 2 bases respectively, with 20 bases between them. This CDR3 is CASRYSDRWDTDTQYF. The CDR3 DNA follows: TGTGCCAGCCGTTATTCGGACAGATGGGACACAGATACGCAGTATTTT.

V is TRBV5-6 and J is TRBJ1-2; D is ambiguous. The CDR3 has 11 amino acids. Germline V CDR1 and CDR2: SGHDT, YYEEEE. Trimming removed 3 bases at V and 2 bases at J, with 2 bases between. CDR3 bases: TGTGCCAGCAGCTCAAACTATGGCTACACCTTC. This codes for CASSSNYGYTF.

The rearrangement joins TRBV29-1 to TRBJ2-2, with D maybe TRBD2 (5 bases). Germline CDR1 SQVTM, CDR2 ANQGSEA. This CDR3 has 18 residues. The ends were cut back, 2 bases at V and 4 bases at J, with 23 bases in the middle. The CDR3 sequence: CSVEPVGLAGGGTGELFF. Here the CDR3 DNA reads TGCAGCGTTGAACCCGTCGGACTCGCGGGCGGAGGCACCGGGGAGCTGTTTTTT.

The chain is built from TRBV7-2 and TRBJ2-7, with 11 bases lining up with TRBD2. Trimming took 5 bases from V and 7 from J; bases not matched to a gene: 13. The CDR3 spans 16 residues. Looked up from germline, CDR1 is SGHTA and CDR2 is FQGNSA. The chain's CDR3 is CASSQGGTSGLQEQYF. The DNA for the CDR3 is TGTGCCAGCAGCCAGGGGGGGACTAGCGGATTACAGGAGCAGTACTTC.

The rearrangement joins TRBV28 to TRBJ1-2; D may be TRBD1 (6 bases). This CDR3 has 14 residues. Trimming cost V 1 base and J 4 bases, with 10 bases left between them. CDR1 and CDR2 from the germline V gene are MDHEN and SYDVKM. DNA of the CDR3: TGTGCCAGCAGTTTATTCAGGGACACCTATGGCTACACCTTC. It encodes CASSLFRDTYGYTF.

The gene calls are TRBV27 and TRBJ2-7; tentatively, D is TRBD2 (6 bases). The V end lost 3 bases, the J end lost 2 bases, and 11 bases lay between the germline ends. The CDR3 has 14 amino acids. Germline V lookup: CDR1 MNHEY, CDR2 SMNVEV (reference sequence). For the CDR3, the DNA is TGTGCCAGCAGTTTTTTAGGGGAGGCCTACGAGCAGTACTTC. Its translation: CASSFLGEAYEQYF.

The chain couples TRBV14 to TRBJ2-7; possibly TRBD1 for D (5 bases). Looked up from germline, CDR1 is SGHDN and CDR2 is FVKESK. The CDR3 is 16 residues long. Trimming took off 1 base at V and 2 bases at J, with 15 bases between the two ends. The CDR3 loop is CASSQGSGRVPYEQYF. CDR3 bases: TGTGCCAGCAGCCAAGGAAGTGGCAGGGTGCCCTACGAGCAGTACTTC.

This clone was counted only a few times. The chain has TRBV19 and TRBJ1-5; maybe TRBD1 (5 bases). CDR3 length: 15 amino acids. Trimming removed 8 bases from V and 0 bases from J, with 14 bases in between. The V gene's germline CDR1 is LNHDA and CDR2 SQIVND (reference sequence). CDR3 loop: CASSGRENSNQPQHF. Written as DNA, the CDR3 is TGTGCCAGTTCCGGCAGGGAAAATAGCAATCAGCCCCAGCATTTT.